This is a list of T cell receptor beta chains from one sample in a study of T-cell memory formation after mild COVID-19. One entry per CDR3 protein results from TCRdb running MiXCR on the 5' RACE reads. The sample carries some 320,000 distinct CDR3 sequences, approximately 15% recorded once. Sequenced material: PBMCs or a T cell subset sorted from them (not recorded which). The receptor source for this set is a man in his late teens or twenties who had mild COVID-19 (a few samples of this study predate the infection). Cell type and time point are not known. Each CDR3 is given with its conserved first and last residue. Fields, in order: J gene, V gene, clone size, CDR3 protein. Expanded clones are given a class, and other clones once, few, many or no size at all.

TRBJ2-7 TRBV11-2 - CASSLGPGRAYEQYF
TRBJ2-1 TRBV18 - CASSIMDGPLYNEQFF
TRBJ1-2 TRBV6-5 - CASSYGQVSYGYTF
TRBJ1-1 TRBV11-2 once CASSLYLDGNTEAFF
TRBJ2-7 TRBV20-1 - CSARVGVRGGYEQYF
TRBJ1-6 TRBV20-1 - CSARSQSSYNSPLHF
TRBJ1-6 TRBV11-2 few CASSPRGQVENSPLHF
TRBJ1-1 TRBV28 - CASSPRGQPNTEAFF
TRBJ2-7 TRBV5-1 few CASSPGTGRPAYEQYF
TRBJ1-4 TRBV11-2 many CASSFQGRSNEKLFF
TRBJ2-1 TRBV20-1 - CSASTTSGGNEQFF
TRBJ2-5 TRBV5-1 many CASSLEGGEETQYF
TRBJ2-2 TRBV20-1 few CSAPRPESNTGELFF
TRBJ1-2 TRBV12-3/TRBV12-4 - CASSNLGPDGYGYTF
TRBJ2-5 TRBV5-1 many CASSLVGGIQETQYF
TRBJ1-2 TRBV7-8 - CASSLGSYYGYTF
TRBJ2-3 TRBV20-1 - CSAREDGLYTQYF
TRBJ2-3 TRBV5-1 few CASSPQPRGTGTDTQYF
TRBJ1-2 TRBV7-2 few CASSQGGERVYGYTF
TRBJ2-2 TRBV7-6 few CASSPLVDITGELFF
TRBJ2-1 TRBV29-1 - CSVDATGTGSYNEQFF
TRBJ2-3 TRBV7-9 few CASSKLAHTFTDTQYF
TRBJ1-1 TRBV12-3/TRBV12-4 - CASSYPLGGGNTEAFF
TRBJ2-5 TRBV6-5 - CASSSPSAGQETQYF